The rows below give T cell receptor beta chains drawn from one sample of a study of yellow fever vaccine responses in identical twins. TCRdb called the RT-PCR reads again in MiXCR, with one record for every CDR3 protein. The sample includes fewer than 4,500 distinct CDR3 sequences, nearly 90% of them seen just once. The source material was T cells from blood (PBMCs), unsorted or a sorted subset (not recorded which), sampled before or after yellow fever vaccination (not recorded which). The source of these receptors is a woman aged 18-29 years who received the yellow fever vaccine. Both conserved end residues are part of each CDR3. A D gene is named only where the DNA matches it firmly. Clone size is stated in some rows and not others, as once, few, many or a class when expanded.

15,TRBV11-3,NA,TRBJ2-7,NA,TGTGCCAGCAGCTCTCCTTTGATCCCTTCCTACGAGCAGTACTTC,CASSSPLIPSYEQYF
11,TRBV25-1,NA,TRBJ2-3,once,TGTGCCAGCAGTAACCCAGATACGCAGTATTTT,CASSNPDTQYF
14,TRBV7-3,TRBD2,TRBJ2-7,NA,TGTGCCAGCAGCTCCGGACTAGCGGGGGGACCGCAGTACTTC,CASSSGLAGGPQYF
14,TRBV5-1,TRBD2,TRBJ2-1,once,TGCGCCAGTACAATAGCGGGAGATTACAATGAGCAGTTCTTC,CASTIAGDYNEQFF
14,TRBV11-2,NA,TRBJ2-1,NA,TGTGCCAGCAGCTTTGGGGGGGCCGGGAATGAGCAGTTCTTC,CASSFGGAGNEQFF
17,TRBV6-1,TRBD2,TRBJ2-3,NA,TGTGCCAGCAGCGGACTAGCGGGAGGGCCGAGCACAGATACGCAGTATTTT,CASSGLAGGPSTDTQYF
15,TRBV28,TRBD1,TRBJ1-1,NA,TGTGCCAGCAGTTCCCCGACAGGGAGGATCCCTGAAGCTTTCTTT,CASSSPTGRIPEAFF
13,TRBV20-1,TRBD2,TRBJ2-3,once,TGCAGTGCTGGTGGTAGCGGGAAAGATACGCAGTATTTT,CSAGGSGKDTQYF
11,TRBV2,NA,TRBJ2-7,NA,TGTGGGGGTGCTACCTCCTACGAGCAGTACTTC,CGGATSYEQYF
17,TRBV13,TRBD2,TRBJ2-3,NA,TGTGCCAGCAGGAAAGAGGCTAGCGGGGGAGCCACAGATACGCAGTATTTT,CASRKEASGGATDTQYF
17,TRBV12-3/TRBV12-4,TRBD1,TRBJ2-1,NA,TGTGCCAGCAGTTTAGACGGGACAGGGAGCTCCTACAATGAGCAGTTCTTC,CASSLDGTGSSYNEQFF
13,TRBV20-1,NA,TRBJ2-5,NA,TGCAGTGCTCTCCGGACCCTACAAGAGACCCAGTACTTC,CSALRTLQETQYF
13,TRBV19,NA,TRBJ2-5,NA,TGTGCCAGTAGTAGTAGGCAATCGGAGACCCAGTACTTC,CASSSRQSETQYF
16,TRBV7-6,TRBD1,TRBJ1-1,few,TGTGCCAGCAGCTTTGACAGGGCTGGGTATGGCACTGAAGCTTTCTTT,CASSFDRAGYGTEAFF
14,TRBV6-2/TRBV6-3,NA,TRBJ2-1,NA,TGTGCCAGCAGTTACTCGAAGGGGGGAAATGAGCAGTTCTTC,CASSYSKGGNEQFF
15,TRBV2,NA,TRBJ2-7,NA,TGTGCCAGCAGTGAAGCGCATAGTGAAACCTACGAGCAGTACTTC,CASSEAHSETYEQYF
15,TRBV6-1,TRBD1,TRBJ2-7,once,TGTGCCAGCAGTGAGGTGGACAGGGGCTCCTACGAGCAGTACTTC,CASSEVDRGSYEQYF
13,TRBV4-1,NA,TRBJ2-1,NA,TGCGCCAGCAGCCAAGCCGGTTCGGAAGAGCAGTTCTTC,CASSQAGSEEQFF
11,TRBV29-1,NA,TRBJ2-7,NA,TGCAGCGTTGAGTTAGGTTACGAGCAGTACTTC,CSVELGYEQYF
15,TRBV4-1,NA,TRBJ2-1,NA,TGCGCCAGCAGCCAAGATGAACAGGGTTACAATGAGCAGTTCTTC,CASSQDEQGYNEQFF
14,TRBV4-3,NA,TRBJ2-7,NA,TGCGCCAGCAGCCAAGAACGTTGGATGGGGGAGCAGTACTTC,CASSQERWMGEQYF
11,TRBV19,NA,TRBJ2-7,NA,TGTGCCAGTAGTACCCCCTACGAGCAGTACTTC,CASSTPYEQYF
11,TRBV29-1,NA,TRBJ2-7,NA,TGCAGCGTTGTCTCGGGGAACGAGCAGTACTTC,CSVVSGNEQYF
17,TRBV6-2/TRBV6-3,NA,TRBJ1-2,NA,TGTGCCAGCAGTTACTCCTCACCCGGGACCGAAAACTATGGCTACACCTTC,CASSYSSPGTENYGYTF
15,TRBV20-1,NA,TRBJ2-1,NA,TGCAGTGCCCAAACGGCCCAAATACCCTACAATGAGCAGTTCTTC,CSAQTAQIPYNEQFF
13,TRBV12-3/TRBV12-4,NA,TRBJ2-7,NA,TGTGCCAGCAGTTCCACCTCTACGGGAGAGCAGTACTTC,CASSSTSTGEQYF
12,TRBV11-1,NA,TRBJ1-2,NA,TGTGCCAGCGGGAGGAGGGAATATGGCTACACCTTC,CASGRREYGYTF
13,TRBV7-6,NA,TRBJ2-7,NA,TGTGCCAGCAGCTTAGCGGTCTCCTACGAGCAGTACTTC,CASSLAVSYEQYF
15,TRBV29-1,TRBD1,TRBJ2-7,NA,TGCAGCGTTGACGGGACAGGGGCGTTTGCTCACGAGCAGTACTTC,CSVDGTGAFAHEQYF
12,TRBV20-1,NA,TRBJ2-7,NA,TGCAGCGCGGGCCTTAACTCCTACGAGCAGTACTTC,CSAGLNSYEQYF
13,TRBV11-3,TRBD1,TRBJ1-2,NA,TGTGCCAGCAGAGTGGACAGGGCTCAAGGCTACACCTTC,CASRVDRAQGYTF
14,TRBV7-6,NA,TRBJ2-3,NA,TGTGCCAGCAGCTTCCAGGGCAGCACAGATACGCAGTATTTT,CASSFQGSTDTQYF
14,TRBV2,NA,TRBJ2-2,NA,TGTGCCAGCAGGTTAATGGGGGATGTCGGGGAGCTGTTTTTT,CASRLMGDVGELFF
12,TRBV29-1,NA,TRBJ2-2,NA,TGCAGCGTTCCACCGGGGATCGGGGAGCTGTTTTTT,CSVPPGIGELFF
15,TRBV11-3,TRBD2,TRBJ2-1,NA,TGTGCCAGCTCGGCCGGGACTAGCGGTTACAATGAGCAGTTCTTC,CASSAGTSGYNEQFF
13,TRBV3-1,NA,TRBJ2-7,NA,TGTGCCAGCAGCCAAGGTAGCCCGCGCGAGCAGTACTTC,CASSQGSPREQYF
15,TRBV4-1,NA,TRBJ1-1,NA,TGCGCCAGCAGCCAAGAGGCGGGACTATACACTGAAGCTTTCTTT,CASSQEAGLYTEAFF
15,TRBV19,TRBD2,TRBJ2-2,NA,TGTGCCAGTAGCGTCCTAGCGGGTCCAACCGGGGAGCTGTTTTTT,CASSVLAGPTGELFF
14,TRBV29-1,NA,TRBJ2-1,NA,TGCAGCGTTGGGAAGGGAAGCTCCTACAATGAGCAGTTCTTC,CSVGKGSSYNEQFF
14,TRBV18,NA,TRBJ1-4,NA,TGTGCCAGCTCACCACAGGGAGCTAATGAAAAACTGTTTTTT,CASSPQGANEKLFF
11,TRBV10-3,NA,TRBJ1-2,NA,TGTGCCACAACCGGGTACTATGGCTACACCTTC,CATTGYYGYTF
14,TRBV12-3/TRBV12-4,NA,TRBJ2-1,NA,TGTGCCAGCAGTCTCGGGACTTTTTACAATGAGCAGTTCTTC,CASSLGTFYNEQFF
11,TRBV28,NA,TRBJ2-2,NA,TGTGCCAGCAGGAGCCGCCAGGGCCTGTTTTTT,CASRSRQGLFF
15,TRBV6-1,TRBD1,TRBJ1-6,NA,TGTGCCAGCAGCTCAACAGGGGGCTCTAATTCACCCCTCCACTTT,CASSSTGGSNSPLHF
14,TRBV6-4,TRBD2,TRBJ2-1,NA,TGTGCCAGCAGTGAGGGACTAGCTGTCGATGAGCAGTTCTTC,CASSEGLAVDEQFF
15,TRBV13,NA,TRBJ1-2,few,TGTGCCAGCAGCCCTGGACTATTTTTAAACTATGGCTACACCTTC,CASSPGLFLNYGYTF
13,TRBV6-1,NA,TRBJ2-3,NA,TGTGCCAGCATAGGTCGGAGCACAGATACGCAGTATTTT,CASIGRSTDTQYF
15,TRBV4-2,TRBD2,TRBJ2-3,NA,TGTGCCAGCAGCCCTAGCGGGAGGGCCCCAGATACGCAGTATTTT,CASSPSGRAPDTQYF
16,TRBV3-1,TRBD2,TRBJ2-5,NA,TGTGCCAGCAGCTCGACTCCCCGGGGAGGGTGGGAGACCCAGTACTTC,CASSSTPRGGWETQYF
13,TRBV29-1,TRBD1,TRBJ2-7,NA,TGCAGCGTCCAGACAGGGGGCTCCTACGAGCAGTACTTC,CSVQTGGSYEQYF
17,TRBV10-1,NA,TRBJ1-1,NA,TGCGCCAGCAGTGAGTCTACTTACGGCAGGGTGAACACTGAAGCTTTCTTT,CASSESTYGRVNTEAFF
14,TRBV5-1,TRBD2,TRBJ2-3,few,TGCGCCAGCAGCCCCGGGGGGAGCACAGATACGCAGTATTTT,CASSPGGSTDTQYF
15,TRBV7-3,TRBD1,TRBJ2-5,NA,TGTGCCAGCAGCTACCTGACAGGGGGCGCGAAGACCCAGTACTTC,CASSYLTGGAKTQYF